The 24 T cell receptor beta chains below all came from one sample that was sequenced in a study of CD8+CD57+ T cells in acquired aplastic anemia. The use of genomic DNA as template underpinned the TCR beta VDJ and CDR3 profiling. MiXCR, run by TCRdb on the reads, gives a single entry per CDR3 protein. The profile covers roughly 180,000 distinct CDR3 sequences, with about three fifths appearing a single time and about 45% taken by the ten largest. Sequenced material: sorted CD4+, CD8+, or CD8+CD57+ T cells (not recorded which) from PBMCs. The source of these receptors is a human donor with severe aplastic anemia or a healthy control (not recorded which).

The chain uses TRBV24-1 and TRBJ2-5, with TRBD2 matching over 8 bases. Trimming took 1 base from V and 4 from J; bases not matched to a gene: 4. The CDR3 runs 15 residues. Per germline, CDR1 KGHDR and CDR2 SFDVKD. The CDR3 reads CATSDFRTSLETQYF. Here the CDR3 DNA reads TGTGCCACCAGTGATTTCCGGACTAGCCTAGAGACCCAGTACTTC.

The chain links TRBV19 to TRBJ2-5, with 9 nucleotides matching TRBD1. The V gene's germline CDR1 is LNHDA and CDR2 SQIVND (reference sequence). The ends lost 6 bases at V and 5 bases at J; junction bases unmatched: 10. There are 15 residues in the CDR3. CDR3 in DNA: TGTGCCAGTAGCCTGATAACAGGGGGCGCGGAGACCCAGTACTTC. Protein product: CASSLITGGAETQYF.

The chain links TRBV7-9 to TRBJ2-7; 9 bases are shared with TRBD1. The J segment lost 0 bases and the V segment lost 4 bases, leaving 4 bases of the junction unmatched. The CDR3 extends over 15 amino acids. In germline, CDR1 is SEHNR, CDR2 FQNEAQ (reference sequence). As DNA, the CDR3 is TGTGCCAGCAGCTCAGGACAGGGGCCCTCCTACGAGCAGTACTTC. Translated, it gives CASSSGQGPSYEQYF.

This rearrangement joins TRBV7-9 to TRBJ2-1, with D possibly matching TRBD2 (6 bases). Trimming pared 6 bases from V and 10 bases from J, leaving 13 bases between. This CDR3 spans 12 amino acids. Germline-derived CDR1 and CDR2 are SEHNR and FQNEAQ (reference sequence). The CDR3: CASRRGGKEQFF. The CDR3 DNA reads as TGTGCCAGCAGGAGGGGCGGGAAAGAGCAGTTCTTC. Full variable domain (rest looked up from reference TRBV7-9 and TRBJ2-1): DTGVSQNPRHKITKRGQNVTFRCDPISEHNRLYWYRQTLGQGPEFLTYFQNEAQLEKSRLLSDRFSAERPKGSFSTLEIQRTEQGDSAMYLCASRRGGKEQFFGPGTRLTVL.

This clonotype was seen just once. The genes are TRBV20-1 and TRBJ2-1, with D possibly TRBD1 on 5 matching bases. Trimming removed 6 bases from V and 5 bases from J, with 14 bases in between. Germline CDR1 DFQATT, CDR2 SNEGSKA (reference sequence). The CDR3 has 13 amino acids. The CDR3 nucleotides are TGCAGTGCCAAAATGGGGCGTCACAATGAGCAGTTCTTC. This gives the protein CSAKMGRHNEQFF.

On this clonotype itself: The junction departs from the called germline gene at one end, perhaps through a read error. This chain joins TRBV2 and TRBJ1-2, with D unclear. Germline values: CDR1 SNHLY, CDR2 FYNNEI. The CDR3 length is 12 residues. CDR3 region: CVSSEWVYGYTF. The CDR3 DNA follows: TGTGTCAGCAGTGAATGGGTCTATGGCTACACCTTC.

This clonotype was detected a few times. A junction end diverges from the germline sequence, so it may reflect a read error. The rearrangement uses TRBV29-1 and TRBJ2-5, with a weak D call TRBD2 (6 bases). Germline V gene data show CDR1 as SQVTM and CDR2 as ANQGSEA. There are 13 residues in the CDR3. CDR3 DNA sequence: TGTAGCTCGCTTGCGGAGGGGCAAGAGACCCAGTACTTC. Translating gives CSSLAEGQETQYF.

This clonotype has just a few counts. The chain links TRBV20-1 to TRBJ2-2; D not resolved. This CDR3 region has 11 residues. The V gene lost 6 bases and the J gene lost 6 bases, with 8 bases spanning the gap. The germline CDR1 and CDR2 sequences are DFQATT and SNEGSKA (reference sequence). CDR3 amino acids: CSATGAGELFF. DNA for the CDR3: TGCAGTGCGACGGGCGCCGGGGAGCTGTTTTTT.

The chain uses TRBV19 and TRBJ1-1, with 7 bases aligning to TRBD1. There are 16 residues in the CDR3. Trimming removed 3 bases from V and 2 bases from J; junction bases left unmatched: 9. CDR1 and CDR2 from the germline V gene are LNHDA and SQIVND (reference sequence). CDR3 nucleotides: TGTGCCAGTAGTATTCGACAGGGAACTTTTAACACTGAAGCTTTCTTT. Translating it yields CASSIRQGTFNTEAFF. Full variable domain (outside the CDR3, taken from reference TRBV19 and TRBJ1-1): DGGITQSPKYLFRKEGQNVTLSCEQNLNHDAMYWYRQDPGQGLRLIYYSQIVNDFQKGDIAEGYSVSREKKESFPLTVTSAQKNPTAFYLCASSIRQGTFNTEAFFGQGTRLTVV.

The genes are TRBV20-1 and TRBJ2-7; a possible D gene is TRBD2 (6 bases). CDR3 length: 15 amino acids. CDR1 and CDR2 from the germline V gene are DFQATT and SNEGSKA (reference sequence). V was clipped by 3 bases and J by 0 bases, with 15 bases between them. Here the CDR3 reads CSARLAAGSSYEQYF. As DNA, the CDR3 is TGCAGTGCTAGGTTAGCGGCCGGGTCCTCCTACGAGCAGTACTTC.

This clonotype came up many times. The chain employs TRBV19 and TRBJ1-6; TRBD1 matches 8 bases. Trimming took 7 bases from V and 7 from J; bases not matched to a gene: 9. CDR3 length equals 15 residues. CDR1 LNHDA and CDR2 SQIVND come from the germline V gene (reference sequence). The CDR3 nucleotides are TGTGCCAGTACCTTCGGGACAGGCGGCAATTCACCCCTCCACTTT. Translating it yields CASTFGTGGNSPLHF. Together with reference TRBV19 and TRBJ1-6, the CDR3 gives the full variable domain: DGGITQSPKYLFRKEGQNVTLSCEQNLNHDAMYWYRQDPGQGLRLIYYSQIVNDFQKGDIAEGYSVSREKKESFPLTVTSAQKNPTAFYLCASTFGTGGNSPLHFGNGTRLTVT.

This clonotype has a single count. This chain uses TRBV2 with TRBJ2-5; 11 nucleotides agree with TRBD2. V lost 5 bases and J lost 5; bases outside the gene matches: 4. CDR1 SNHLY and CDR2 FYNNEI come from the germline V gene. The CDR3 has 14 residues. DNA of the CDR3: TGTGCCAGCAGTCGGGGACTAGCGGAGGAGACCCAGTACTTC. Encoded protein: CASSRGLAEETQYF.

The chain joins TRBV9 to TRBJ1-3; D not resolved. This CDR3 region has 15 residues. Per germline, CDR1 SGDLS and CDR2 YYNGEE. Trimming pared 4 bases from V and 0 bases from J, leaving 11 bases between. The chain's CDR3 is CASSPRVVSGNTIYF. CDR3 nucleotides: TGTGCCAGCAGCCCCCGGGTCGTCTCTGGAAACACCATATATTTT. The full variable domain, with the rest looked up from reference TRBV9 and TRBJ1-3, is DSGVTQTPKHLITATGQRVTLRCSPRSGDLSVYWYQQSLDQGLQFLIQYYNGEERAKGNILERFSAQQFPDLHSELNLSSLELGDSALYFCASSPRVVSGNTIYFGEGSWLTVV.

For the CDR3, the DNA is TGTGCCAGCAGTGGGACTAGCGAGAACACCGGGGAGCTGTTTTTT. It codes for CASSGTSENTGELFF. The chain uses TRBV6-4 and TRBJ2-2; 9 nucleotides match TRBD2. Per germline, CDR1 MRHNA and CDR2 SNTAGT. Unmatched junction bases numbered 1, after V lost 4 bases and J lost 1 base. The CDR3 runs to 15 residues.

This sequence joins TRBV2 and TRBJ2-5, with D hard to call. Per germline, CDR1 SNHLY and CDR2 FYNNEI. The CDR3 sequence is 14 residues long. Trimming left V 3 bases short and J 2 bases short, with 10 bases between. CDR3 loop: CASSDMSTQETQYF. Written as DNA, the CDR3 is TGTGCCAGCAGTGACATGAGCACGCAAGAGACCCAGTACTTC.

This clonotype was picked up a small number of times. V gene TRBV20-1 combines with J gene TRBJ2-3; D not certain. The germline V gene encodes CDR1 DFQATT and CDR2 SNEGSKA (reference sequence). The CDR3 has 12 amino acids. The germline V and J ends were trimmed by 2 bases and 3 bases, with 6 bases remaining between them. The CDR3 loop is CSARSWTDTQYF. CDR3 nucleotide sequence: TGCAGTGCTAGATCGTGGACAGATACGCAGTATTTT.

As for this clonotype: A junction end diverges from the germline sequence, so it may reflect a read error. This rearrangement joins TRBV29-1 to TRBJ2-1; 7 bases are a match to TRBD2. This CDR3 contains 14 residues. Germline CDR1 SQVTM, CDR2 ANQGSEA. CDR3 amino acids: CGVTWPGGGSEQFF. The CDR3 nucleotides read TGCGGCGTTACGTGGCCGGGAGGTGGTTCTGAGCAGTTCTTC.

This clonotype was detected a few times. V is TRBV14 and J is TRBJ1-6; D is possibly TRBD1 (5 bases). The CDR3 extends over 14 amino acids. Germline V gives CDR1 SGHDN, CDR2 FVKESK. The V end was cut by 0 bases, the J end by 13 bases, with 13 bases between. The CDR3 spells CASSQDFGDSPLHF. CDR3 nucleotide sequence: TGTGCCAGCAGCCAAGATTTCGGGGACTCGCCCCTCCACTTT.

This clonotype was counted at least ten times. For the CDR3, the DNA is TGTGCCAGCAGCCCCGGACAGTCTAGCAATCAGCCCCAGCATTTT. Residues: CASSPGQSSNQPQHF. The chain recombines TRBV5-5 with TRBJ1-5, with D possibly TRBD1 on 6 matching bases. The ends were cut back, 4 bases at V and 0 bases at J, with 11 bases in the middle. CDR3 length equals 15 residues. Germline lookup yields CDR1 SGHKS and CDR2 YYEKEE (reference sequence).

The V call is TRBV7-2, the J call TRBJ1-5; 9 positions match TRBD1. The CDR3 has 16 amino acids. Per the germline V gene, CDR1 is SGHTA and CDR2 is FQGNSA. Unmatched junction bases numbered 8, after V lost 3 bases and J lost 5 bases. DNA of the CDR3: TGTGCCAGCAGCTTGAGGGTGGGACAGGGCCATCAGCCCCAGCATTTT. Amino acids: CASSLRVGQGHQPQHF.

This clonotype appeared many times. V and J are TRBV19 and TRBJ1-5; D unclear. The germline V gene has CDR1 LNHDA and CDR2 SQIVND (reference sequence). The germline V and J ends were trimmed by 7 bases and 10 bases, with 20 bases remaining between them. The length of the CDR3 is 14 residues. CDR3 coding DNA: TGTGCCAGTACTCCAAGGTGGGCAGTGGAACCCCAGCATTTT. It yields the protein CASTPRWAVEPQHF.

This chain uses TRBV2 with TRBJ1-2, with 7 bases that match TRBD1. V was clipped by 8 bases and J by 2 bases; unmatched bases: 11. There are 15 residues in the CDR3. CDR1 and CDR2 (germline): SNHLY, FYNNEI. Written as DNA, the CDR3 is TGTGCCAGCCGACCGCTTACAGGGGAGAACTATGGCTACACCTTC. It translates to CASRPLTGENYGYTF.

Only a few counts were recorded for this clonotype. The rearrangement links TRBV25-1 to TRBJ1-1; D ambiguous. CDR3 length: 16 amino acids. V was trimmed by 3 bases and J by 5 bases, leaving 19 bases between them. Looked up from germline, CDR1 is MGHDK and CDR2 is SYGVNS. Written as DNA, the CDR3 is TGTGCCAGCAGTGACGGTCGGAGAGGGTACGAAACTGAAGCTTTCTTT. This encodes CASSDGRRGYETEAFF.

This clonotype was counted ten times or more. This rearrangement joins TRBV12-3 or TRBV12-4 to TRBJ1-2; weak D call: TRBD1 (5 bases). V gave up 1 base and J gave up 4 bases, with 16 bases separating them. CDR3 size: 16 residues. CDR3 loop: CASSLGAGRDFYGYTF. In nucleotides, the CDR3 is TGTGCCAGCAGTTTAGGGGCAGGGAGGGATTTCTATGGCTACACCTTC.